Here is one T cell receptor beta chain with its context. Its antigen is not known. The source of the sample is a study of shared clonotypes between healthy human individuals. The study, taken as a whole, reports: Relative to their counterparts shared across all four donors, non-shared clonotypes exhibited diminished generation probabilities.

J lost 7 bases, V lost 7 bases, and 7 bases had no gene match. The CDR3 has 13 residues. Germline CDR1 is MNHNS and CDR2 is SASEGT. Profiling relied on immunoSEQ multiplex PCR, and the TCRdb table lists in-frame clones only, not all of them. The profile shows a few hundred thousand clones, 70% to 75% of them singletons. The V and J genes are TRBV6-1 and TRBJ2-1; 7 bases map to TRBD1. The sequence was collected from a man between 25 and 39 years old in good health. Material for sequencing was memory CD4+ T cells sorted from blood. This sample's subset: CD45RA-negative fraction. Written as DNA, the CDR3 is TGTGCCAGCAAGACCGGGACAGTTAATGAGCAGTTCTTC. Protein sequence: CASKTGTVNEQFF.